Listed below are T cell receptor beta chains from one sample, sequenced in a study of cytomegalovirus exposure and HLA in healthy donors. Libraries were prepared by immunoSEQ multiplex PCR; TCRdb keeps only in-frame clonotypes and omits some of them. This table holds about 130,000 clones, 73% found once. Sequenced input: PBMCs. The receptors shown here come from a woman aged 40 to 50 in good health and CMV-seropositive. CDR3s include the opening cysteine and the closing phenylalanine or tryptophan. The D gene is left open where the match is weak. Clone size is not always given. Where it is, it says once, few, many or a class for expanded clones.

v_call	j_call	d_call	clone_size	cdr3_aa	cdr3_nt
TRBV30	TRBJ2-7	TRBD1	once	CAWSVRRTGGLDEQYF	TGTGCCTGGAGTGTACGAAGGACAGGGGGGTTGGACGAGCAGTACTTC
TRBV27	TRBJ1-4	TRBD1	-	CASRRQGDHEKLFF	TGTGCCAGCCGTAGACAGGGAGACCATGAAAAACTGTTTTTT
TRBV7-9	TRBJ1-4	-	-	CASSFNSALPHEKLFF	TGTGCCAGCAGCTTTAATTCAGCGCTACCTCATGAAAAACTGTTTTTT
TRBV6-6	TRBJ1-1	-	-	CASSYSILNTEAFF	TGTGCCAGCAGTTACTCGATCCTAAACACTGAAGCTTTCTTT
TRBV25-1	TRBJ1-1	-	-	CASSESLAMDTEAFF	TGTGCCAGCAGTGAATCTCTGGCCATGGACACTGAAGCTTTCTTT
TRBV6-9	TRBJ2-1	TRBD2	-	CASIPLAGVGQFF	TGTGCCAGCATCCCACTAGCGGGAGTGGGGCAGTTCTTC
TRBV7-9	TRBJ1-1	-	-	CASSFELLTEAFF	TGTGCCAGCAGCTTTGAACTCCTCACTGAAGCTTTCTTT
TRBV7-3	TRBJ2-1	TRBD2	-	CASSSRGDSYNEQFF	TGTGCCAGCAGCTCGCGGGGGGACTCCTACAATGAGCAGTTCTTC
TRBV7-2	TRBJ2-2	-	-	CASSFAGNTGELFF	TGTGCCAGCAGCTTTGCCGGGAACACCGGGGAGCTGTTTTTT
TRBV6-1	TRBJ2-7	-	few	CASRDGTSLEQYF	TGTGCCAGCAGGGACGGGACATCTCTCGAGCAGTACTTC
TRBV4-2	TRBJ2-7	TRBD1	-	CASSSGTGGFSYEQYF	TGTGCCAGCAGCTCAGGGACAGGGGGCTTCTCCTACGAGCAGTACTTC
TRBV7-9	TRBJ2-2	-	once	CASSLQTASSAGELFF	TGTGCCAGCAGCTTACAAACAGCTTCCTCGGCCGGGGAGCTGTTTTTT
TRBV7-3	TRBJ1-1	-	-	CASSLLGENTEAFF	TGTGCCAGCAGCTTATTGGGAGAGAACACTGAAGCTTTCTTT
TRBV29-1	TRBJ1-1	-	few	CSYMTGNTEAFF	TGCAGCTACATGACAGGGAACACTGAAGCTTTCTTT
TRBV19	TRBJ2-1	-	-	CASTGLGTYNEQFF	TGTGCCAGTACCGGACTGGGAACCTACAATGAGCAGTTCTTC
TRBV5-8	TRBJ2-5	TRBD2	few	CASSLRRGGLQETQYF	TGTGCCAGCAGCCTCCGCCGGGGGGGCCTGCAAGAGACCCAGTACTTC
TRBV29-1	TRBJ2-5	TRBD2	-	CSVLVGPGGETQYF	TGCAGCGTCCTAGTCGGGCCGGGGGGGGAGACCCAGTACTTC
TRBV7-3	TRBJ2-1	TRBD2	-	CASSLGGAGGYNEQFF	TGTGCCAGCAGCTTAGGCGGAGCGGGGGGCTACAATGAGCAGTTCTTC
TRBV18	TRBJ2-3	TRBD2	-	CASAPSTSGRTDTQYF	TGTGCCAGCGCACCTTCGACTAGCGGGAGGACAGATACGCAGTATTTT
TRBV28	TRBJ2-7	TRBD1	-	CASSATGAYEQYF	TGTGCCAGCAGCGCTACAGGGGCATACGAGCAGTACTTC
TRBV5-8	TRBJ1-3	-	few	CASKTTRVSGNTIYF	TGTGCCAGCAAGACAACGAGAGTCTCTGGAAACACCATATATTTT
TRBV5-1	TRBJ2-1	TRBD2	-	CASSSHYLAGADNEQFF	TGCGCCAGCAGCTCTCACTACCTAGCGGGAGCTGACAATGAGCAGTTCTTC
TRBV5-8	TRBJ2-1	TRBD2	-	CASSLWASGSNEQFF	TGTGCCAGCAGCTTGTGGGCTAGCGGGAGCAATGAGCAGTTCTTC
TRBV6-5	TRBJ2-1	-	once	CASSYRTELSEQFF	TGTGCCAGCAGTTACAGGACAGAGCTAAGCGAGCAGTTCTTC